This TCR beta chain is drawn from a study of prognosis after radiotherapy for stage I lung cancer. From genomic DNA, TCR beta CDR3 was amplified by two-round multiplex PCR. Primers targeting each individual TRBV and TRBJ gene were applied in first-round PCR. MiXCR was run by TCRdb on the multiplex PCR reads, yielding one entry per CDR3 protein. This sample has 30,000 to 40,000 distinct CDR3 sequences; approximately 35% occur once, and the top ten carry around 29%. This clonotype was picked up many times. The CDR3 has 15 residues. Germline V gives CDR1 MDHEN, CDR2 SYDVKM. With 3 bases removed from V and 5 bases from J, the gap between germline ends came to 16 bases.

The sequence came from a donor older than 45 with non-small cell lung cancer. The rearrangement uses TRBV28 and TRBJ1-1; maybe TRBD1 (6 bases). Here the sequenced sample was PBMCs, taken before or after stereotactic body radiation therapy (not recorded which). CDR3 DNA sequence: TGTGCCAGCAGTTTGGTTCAGGGGTTGGGAACTGAAGCTTTCTTT. It yields the protein CASSLVQGLGTEAFF. Looking up the rest from reference TRBV28 and TRBJ1-1 gives the full variable domain: DVKVTQSSRYLVKRTGEKVFLECVQDMDHENMFWYRQDPGLGLRLIYFSYDVKMKEKGDIPEGYSVSREKKERFSLILESASTNQTSMYLCASSLVQGLGTEAFFGQGTRLTVV.